The 5 T cell receptor beta chains reported below all come from one sample, sequenced in a study of CD8+CD57+ T cells in acquired aplastic anemia. Sequenced patients had shown CD8+CD57+ cell expansion by flow cytometry. TCR beta VDJ and CDR3 were profiled, and genomic DNA was the template. A single record per CDR3 protein comes from TCRdb applying MiXCR to the reads. The table lists around 200,000 distinct CDR3 sequences, roughly three fifths of them singletons. The specimen was sorted CD4+, CD8+, or CD8+CD57+ T cells (not recorded which) from PBMCs. The source of these receptors is a human donor with aplastic anemia.

V usage is TRBV19 and J usage is TRBJ1-1; D possibly corresponds to TRBD1 (6 bases). Trimming took 5 bases from V and 1 from J, leaving 11 bases between them. There are 14 residues in the CDR3. Germline-derived CDR1 and CDR2 are LNHDA and SQIVND (reference sequence). CDR3 nucleotides: TGTGCCAGTAGTTCCAAGACAGGGAACACTGAAGCTTTCTTT. It codes for CASSSKTGNTEAFF.

This clonotype showed up just a few times. The rearrangement joins TRBV20-1 to TRBJ2-7, with 12 bases identical to TRBD2. The V gene's germline CDR1 is DFQATT and CDR2 SNEGSKA (reference sequence). V shed 2 bases, J shed 2 bases, and the junction held 1 base outside the gene matches. The CDR3 totals 14 residues. CDR3 nucleotide sequence: TGCAGTGCTAGACTAGCGGGGGGGGCCTACGAGCAGTACTTC. It translates to CSARLAGGAYEQYF.

Regarding this clonotype: With a much larger clone just one base away, this may be a read error. The chain has TRBV12-3 or TRBV12-4 and TRBJ1-2; 9 positions agree with TRBD1. The CDR3 has 18 residues. V lost 1 base to trimming and J lost 0 bases; unmatched junction nucleotides: 9. CDR3 loop: CASSLVRQGVLANYGYTF. Here the CDR3 DNA reads TGTGCCAGCAGTTTAGTTAGACAGGGGGTTTTGGCTAACTATGGCTACACCTTC.

The chain employs TRBV2 and TRBJ2-7; TRBD2 agrees at 7 bases. J lost 2 bases, V lost 4 bases, and 11 bases had no gene match. This CDR3 has 16 residues. Germline CDR1 SNHLY, CDR2 FYNNEI. The DNA of the CDR3 is TGTGCCAGCAGTGCGGGCCCCGATGGGGGGGCCTACGAGCAGTACTTC. It encodes CASSAGPDGGAYEQYF.

This chain connects TRBV11-3 to TRBJ1-5; the match to TRBD1 covers 7 bases. The CDR3 extends over 15 amino acids. V was pared by 4 bases and J by 7 bases, with 10 bases of the junction left unmatched. Germline values: CDR1 SGHNT, CDR2 YENEEA. DNA for the CDR3: TGTGCCAGCAGCTCGAGGGGGCAGGGGGAGCAGCCCCAGCATTTT. It codes for CASSSRGQGEQPQHF.